This passage covers 2 T cell receptor beta chains from one sample sequenced in a study of cytomegalovirus exposure and HLA in healthy donors. Vbeta (60) and Jbeta (13) primers were used in the PCR. Sequenced by immunoSEQ multiplex PCR; TCRdb stores in-frame clones only, minus some. The sample has approximately 110,000 clones, around 80% seen once. The material sequenced was PBMCs. These receptor sequences come from a woman in her twenties or thirties in good health and CMV-seronegative.

Notes on this clone: The junction departs from germline at one end; a sequencing error may be responsible. This chain's CDR3 is CSSRNTGIRNTEAFF. The CDR3 nucleotides read TGTTCCAGCAGGAATACAGGGATTAGGAACACTGAAGCTTTCTTT. The chain is built from TRBV7-9 and TRBJ1-1; a weak D match, TRBD1 (6 bases). CDR1 SEHNR and CDR2 FQNEAQ come from the germline V gene (reference sequence). CDR3 length: 15 amino acids. Full variable domain (remainder filled in from reference TRBV7-9 and TRBJ1-1): DTGVSQNPRHKITKRGQNVTFRCDPISEHNRLYWYRQTLGQGPEFLTYFQNEAQLEKSRLLSDRFSAERPKGSFSTLEIQRTEQGDSAMYLCSSRNTGIRNTEAFFGQGTRLTVV.

The rearrangement uses TRBV7-8 and TRBJ1-4; tentative D call: TRBD1 (6 bases). This CDR3 contains 15 residues. With 4 bases removed from V and 3 bases from J, the gap between germline ends came to 12 bases. CDR1 is SGHVS, CDR2 FQNEAQ, per germline. The CDR3 nucleotides read TGTGCCAGCAGCTCCTGGACAGAGGCTAATGAAAAACTGTTTTTT. This sequence encodes CASSSWTEANEKLFF.